Below, one TCR beta chain is given with its context. Its specificity is not known. The junction departs from germline at one end; a sequencing error may be responsible. This sample is part of a study of CD8 T cells in ankylosing spondylitis. Study-wide findings and caveats: Clones linked to disease were reported to show significant enrichment in matched ankylosing spondylitis synovial fluid.

TCRdb independently ran MiXCR on the 5' RACE reads; one entry per CDR3 protein. Of roughly 150,000 distinct CDR3 sequences listed, about 32% were seen once; the top ten hold 5.5% to 7.5%. The origin of this receptor is a male donor with ankylosing spondylitis. The source material was synovial fluid, either unsorted or a sorted T cell fraction (not recorded which).

The CDR3 region has the DNA TGTGCTAGCAGCTTAGTACCGGGGCTCCAAGAGACCCAGTACTTC. Translation gives CASSLVPGLQETQYF. The chain couples TRBV7-7 to TRBJ2-5, with D possibly called TRBD1 or TRBD2 (5 bases each). CDR3 length equals 15 residues. Germline values: CDR1 SSHAT, CDR2 FNYEAQ (reference sequence).